This TCR beta chain appears in the sequencing data of a study of cytomegalovirus exposure and HLA in healthy donors. The assay was immunoSEQ multiplex PCR, and TCRdb's table has in-frame clones only and misses some. Of 80,000 to 100,000 clones listed, around 90% were seen once; the top ten hold 2% to 2.5%. CDR1 and CDR2 from the germline V gene are SQVTM and ANQGSEA. Trimming stripped 0 bases from V and 0 bases from J, with 18 bases between. The CDR3 runs 17 residues. A word on this clone: Antigen: not known.

General study results and limits: A few CMV-associated chains proved CMV antigen-specific in vitro. While the bulk of TCR sequences proved rare, some public TCRs turned up in many donors.

The sequence was obtained from a man younger than 40 in good health and CMV-seronegative. The rearrangement joins TRBV29-1 to TRBJ2-7; D is unclear. The sequenced sample consisted of PBMCs. CDR3 region: CSVEDRIGLYGSYEQYF. As DNA, the CDR3 is TGCAGCGTTGAAGACCGAATCGGGTTATACGGCTCCTACGAGCAGTACTTC.